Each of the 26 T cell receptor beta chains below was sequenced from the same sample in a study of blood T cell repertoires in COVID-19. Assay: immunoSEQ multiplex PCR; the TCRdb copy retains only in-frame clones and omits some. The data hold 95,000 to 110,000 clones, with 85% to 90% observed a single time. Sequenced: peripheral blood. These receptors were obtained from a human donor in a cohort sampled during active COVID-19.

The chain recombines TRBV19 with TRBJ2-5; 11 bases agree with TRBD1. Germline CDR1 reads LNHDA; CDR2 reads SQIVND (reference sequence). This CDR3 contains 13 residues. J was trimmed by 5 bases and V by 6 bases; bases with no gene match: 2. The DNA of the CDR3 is TGTGCCAGTAGGGGGACAGGGGGGGAGACCCAGTACTTC. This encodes CASRGTGGETQYF.

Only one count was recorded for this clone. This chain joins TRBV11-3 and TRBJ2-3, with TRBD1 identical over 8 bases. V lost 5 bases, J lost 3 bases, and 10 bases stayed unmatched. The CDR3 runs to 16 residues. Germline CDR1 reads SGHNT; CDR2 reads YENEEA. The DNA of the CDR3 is TGTGCCAGCAGCCCACACCGACAGGGGACAACAGATACGCAGTATTTT. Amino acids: CASSPHRQGTTDTQYF.

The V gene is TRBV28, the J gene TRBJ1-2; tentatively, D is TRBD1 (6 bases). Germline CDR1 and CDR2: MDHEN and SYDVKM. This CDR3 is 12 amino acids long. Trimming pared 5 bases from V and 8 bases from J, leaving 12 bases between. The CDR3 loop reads CASSVQGEGYTF. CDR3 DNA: TGTGCCAGCAGTGTACAGGGTGAGGGCTACACCTTC.

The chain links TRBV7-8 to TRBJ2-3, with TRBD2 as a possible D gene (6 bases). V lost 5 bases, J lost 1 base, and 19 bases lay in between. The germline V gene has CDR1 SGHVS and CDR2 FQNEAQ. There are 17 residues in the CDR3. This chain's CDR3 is CASSPSSGGIGTDTQYF. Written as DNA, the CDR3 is TGTGCCAGCAGCCCCTCGTCTGGCGGGATTGGCACAGATACGCAGTATTTT.

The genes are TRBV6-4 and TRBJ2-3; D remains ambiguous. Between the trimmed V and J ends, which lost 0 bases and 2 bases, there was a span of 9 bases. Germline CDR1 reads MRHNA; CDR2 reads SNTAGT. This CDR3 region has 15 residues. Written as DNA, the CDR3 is TGTGCCAGCAGTGACTCCCGAGGCGCCACAGATACGCAGTATTTT. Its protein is CASSDSRGATDTQYF.

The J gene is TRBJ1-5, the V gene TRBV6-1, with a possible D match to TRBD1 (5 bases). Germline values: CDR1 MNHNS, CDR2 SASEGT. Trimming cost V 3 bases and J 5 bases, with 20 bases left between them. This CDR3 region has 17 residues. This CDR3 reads CASSDGGNTALYQPQHF. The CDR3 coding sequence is TGTGCCAGCAGTGATGGGGGGAACACAGCACTTTATCAGCCCCAGCATTTT.

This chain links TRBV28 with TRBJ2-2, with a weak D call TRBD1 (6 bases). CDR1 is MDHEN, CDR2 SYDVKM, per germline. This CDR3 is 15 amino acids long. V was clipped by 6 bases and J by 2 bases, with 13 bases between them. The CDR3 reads CASRLGTLNTGELFF. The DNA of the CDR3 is TGTGCCAGCAGGCTCGGGACACTAAACACCGGGGAGCTGTTTTTT.

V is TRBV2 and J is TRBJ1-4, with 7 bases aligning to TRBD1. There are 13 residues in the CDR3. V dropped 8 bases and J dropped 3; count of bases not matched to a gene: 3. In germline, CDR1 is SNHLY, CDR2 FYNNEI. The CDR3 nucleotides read TGTGCCAGCGGCGGGACAGCTAATGAAAAACTGTTTTTT. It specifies CASGGTANEKLFF. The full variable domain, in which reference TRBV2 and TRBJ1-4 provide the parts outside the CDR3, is EPEVTQTPSHQVTQMGQEVILRCVPISNHLYFYWYRQILGQKVEFLVSFYNNEISEKSEIFDDQFSVERPDGSNFTLKIRSTKLEDSAMYFCASGGTANEKLFFGSGTQLSVL.

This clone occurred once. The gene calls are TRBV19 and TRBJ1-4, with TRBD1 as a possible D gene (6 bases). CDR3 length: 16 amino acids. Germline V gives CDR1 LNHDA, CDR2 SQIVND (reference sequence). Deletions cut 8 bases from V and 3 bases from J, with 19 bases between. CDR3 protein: CASRAGAGRANEKLFF. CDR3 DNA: TGTGCCAGTCGGGCAGGGGCTGGTCGGGCTAATGAAAAACTGTTTTTT.

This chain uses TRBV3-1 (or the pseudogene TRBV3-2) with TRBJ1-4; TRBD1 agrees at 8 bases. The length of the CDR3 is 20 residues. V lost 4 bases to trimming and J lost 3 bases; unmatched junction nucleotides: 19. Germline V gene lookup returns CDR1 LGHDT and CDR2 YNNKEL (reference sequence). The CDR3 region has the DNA TGTGCCAGCAGCCGACCCTTCTATAGGGACAGGAGGCGGGCTAATGAAAAACTGTTTTTT. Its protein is CASSRPFYRDRRRANEKLFF.

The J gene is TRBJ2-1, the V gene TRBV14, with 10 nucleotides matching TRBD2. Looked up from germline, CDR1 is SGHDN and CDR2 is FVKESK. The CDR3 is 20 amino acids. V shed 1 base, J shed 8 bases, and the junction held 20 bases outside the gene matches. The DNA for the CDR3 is TGTGCCAGCAGCCAAGCCCCTTGGGTGCTAGCGGGAGTACGAGGGGATGAGCAGTTCTTC. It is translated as CASSQAPWVLAGVRGDEQFF.

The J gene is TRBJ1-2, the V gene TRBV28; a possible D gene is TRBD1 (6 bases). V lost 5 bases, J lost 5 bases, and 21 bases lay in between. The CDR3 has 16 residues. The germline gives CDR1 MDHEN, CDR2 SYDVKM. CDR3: CASSQSDLITGYGYTF. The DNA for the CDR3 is TGTGCCAGCAGTCAATCAGACCTTATAACAGGGTATGGCTACACCTTC.

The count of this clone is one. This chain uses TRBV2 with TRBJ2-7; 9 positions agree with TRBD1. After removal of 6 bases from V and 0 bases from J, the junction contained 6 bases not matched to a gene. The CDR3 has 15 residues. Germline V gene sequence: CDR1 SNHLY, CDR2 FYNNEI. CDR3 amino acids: CASRPLGQGSYEQYF. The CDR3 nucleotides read TGTGCCAGCAGGCCACTGGGACAGGGCTCCTACGAGCAGTACTTC.

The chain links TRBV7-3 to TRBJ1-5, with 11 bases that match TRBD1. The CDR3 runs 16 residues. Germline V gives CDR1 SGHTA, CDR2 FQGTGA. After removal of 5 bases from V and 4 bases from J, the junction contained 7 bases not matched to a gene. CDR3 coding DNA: TGTGCCAGCAGCCACTGGGGACAGGGGGGGAATCAGCCCCAGCATTTT. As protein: CASSHWGQGGNQPQHF.

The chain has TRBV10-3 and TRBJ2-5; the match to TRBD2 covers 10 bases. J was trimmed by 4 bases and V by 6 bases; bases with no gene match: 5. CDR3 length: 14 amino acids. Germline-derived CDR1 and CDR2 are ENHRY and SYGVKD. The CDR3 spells CAISSGRVGETQYF. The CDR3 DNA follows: TGTGCCATCAGCAGCGGGAGGGTGGGAGAGACCCAGTACTTC.

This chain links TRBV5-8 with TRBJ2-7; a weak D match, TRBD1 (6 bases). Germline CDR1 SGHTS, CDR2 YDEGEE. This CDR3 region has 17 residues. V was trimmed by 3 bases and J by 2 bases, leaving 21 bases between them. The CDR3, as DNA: TGTGCCAGCAGCTCGGGCCTTGGGACACCATCAGCCTACGAGCAGTACTTC. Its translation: CASSSGLGTPSAYEQYF. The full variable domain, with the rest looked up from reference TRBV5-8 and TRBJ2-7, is EAGVTQSPTHLIKTRGQQATLRCSPISGHTSVYWYQQALGLGLQFLLWYDEGEERNRGNFPPRFSGRQFPNYSSELNVNALELEDSALYLCASSSGLGTPSAYEQYFGPGTRLTVT.

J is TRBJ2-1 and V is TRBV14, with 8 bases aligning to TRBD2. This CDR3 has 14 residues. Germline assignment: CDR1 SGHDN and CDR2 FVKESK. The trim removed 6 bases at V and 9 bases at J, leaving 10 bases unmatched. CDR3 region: CASRLAGFLGEQFF. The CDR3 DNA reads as TGTGCCAGCAGGCTAGCGGGTTTTTTGGGTGAGCAGTTCTTC. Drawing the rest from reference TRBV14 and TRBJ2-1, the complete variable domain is EAGVTQFPSHSVIEKGQTVTLRCDPISGHDNLYWYRRVMGKEIKFLLHFVKESKQDESGMPNNRFLAERTGGTYSTLKVQPAELEDSGVYFCASRLAGFLGEQFFGPGTRLTVL.

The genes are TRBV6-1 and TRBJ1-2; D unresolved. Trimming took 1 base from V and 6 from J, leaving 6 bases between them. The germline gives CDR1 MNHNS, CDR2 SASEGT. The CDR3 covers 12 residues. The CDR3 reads CASSEVGDGYTF. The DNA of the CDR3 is TGTGCCAGCAGTGAAGTCGGGGATGGCTACACCTTC.

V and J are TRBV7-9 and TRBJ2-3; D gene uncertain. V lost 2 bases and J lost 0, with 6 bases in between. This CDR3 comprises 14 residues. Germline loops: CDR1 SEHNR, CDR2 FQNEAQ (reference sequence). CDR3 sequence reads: CASSLFGSTDTQYF. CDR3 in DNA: TGTGCCAGCAGCTTATTCGGTAGCACAGATACGCAGTATTTT.

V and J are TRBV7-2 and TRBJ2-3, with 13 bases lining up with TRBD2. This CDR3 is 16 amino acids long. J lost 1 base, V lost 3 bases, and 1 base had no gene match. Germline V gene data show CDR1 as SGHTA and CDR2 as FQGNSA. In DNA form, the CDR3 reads TGTGCCAGCAGCTTGGGGACTAGCGGGGGCACAGATACGCAGTATTTT. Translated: CASSLGTSGGTDTQYF.

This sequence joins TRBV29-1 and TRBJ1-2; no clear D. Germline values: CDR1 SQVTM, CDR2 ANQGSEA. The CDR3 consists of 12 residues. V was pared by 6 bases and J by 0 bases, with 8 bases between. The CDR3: CSVAGTNYGYTF. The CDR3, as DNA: TGCAGCGTGGCGGGGACTAACTATGGCTACACCTTC. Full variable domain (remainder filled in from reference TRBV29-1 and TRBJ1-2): SAVISQKPSRDICQRGTSLTIQCQVDSQVTMMFWYRQQPGQSLTLIATANQGSEATYESGFVIDKFPISRPNLTFSTLTVSNMSPEDSSIYLCSVAGTNYGYTFGSGTRLTVV.

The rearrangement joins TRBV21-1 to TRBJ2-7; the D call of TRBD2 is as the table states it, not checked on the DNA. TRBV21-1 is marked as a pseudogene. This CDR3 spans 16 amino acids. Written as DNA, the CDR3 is TGTGCCAGCAGCATGGGACTAGCGGGAGGACTCTACGAGCAGTACTTC. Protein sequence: CASSMGLAGGLYEQYF.

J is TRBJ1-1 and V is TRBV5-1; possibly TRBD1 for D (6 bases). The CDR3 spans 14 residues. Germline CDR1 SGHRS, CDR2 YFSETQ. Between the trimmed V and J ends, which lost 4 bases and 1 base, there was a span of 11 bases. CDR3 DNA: TGCGCCAGCAGCCCGGGACACCCGAACACTGAAGCTTTCTTT. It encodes CASSPGHPNTEAFF.

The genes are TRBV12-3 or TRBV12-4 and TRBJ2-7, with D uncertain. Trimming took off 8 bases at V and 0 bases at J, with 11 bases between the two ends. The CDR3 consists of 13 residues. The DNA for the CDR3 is TGTGCCAGCGCCCTTTTCGGCTCCTACGAGCAGTACTTC. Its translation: CASALFGSYEQYF.

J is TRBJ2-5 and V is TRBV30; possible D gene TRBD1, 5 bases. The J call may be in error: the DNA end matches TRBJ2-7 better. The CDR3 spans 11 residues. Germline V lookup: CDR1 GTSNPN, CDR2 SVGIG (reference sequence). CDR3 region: CAWSGLSEQYF. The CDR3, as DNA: TGTGCCTGGTCAGGGCTCAGCGAGCAGTACTTC.

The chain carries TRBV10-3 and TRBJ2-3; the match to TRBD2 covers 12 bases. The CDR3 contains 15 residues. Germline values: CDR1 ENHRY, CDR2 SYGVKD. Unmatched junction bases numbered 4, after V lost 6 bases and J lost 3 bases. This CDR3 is CAISYGLAGTDTQYF. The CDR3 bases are TGTGCCATCAGCTACGGACTAGCGGGGACAGATACGCAGTATTTT.